Listed below are T cell receptor beta chains from one sample, sequenced in a study of T cells after yellow fever vaccination. TCRdb reanalysed the 5' RACE reads using MiXCR and keeps one entry per CDR3 protein. The top ten hold 3.2% of the sample, which has some 200,000 distinct CDR3 sequences, 3% to 4% seen once. Sequencing was performed on CD4+ T cells sorted from PBMCs, taken 10 days after the yellow fever booster vaccination. The receptors were sampled from a man aged 18 to 29 who received the YFV17D yellow fever vaccine. Each CDR3 is given with its conserved first and last residue. A D gene is named only where the DNA matches it firmly. Part of the rows lack a size; the others show once, few, many or a class for expanded clones.

j_gene	len	abundance	d_gene	v_gene	CDR3aa	CDR3nt
TRBJ2-1	15	many	NA	TRBV5-1	CASSLGDWPYNEQFF	TGCGCCAGCAGCTTGGGGGACTGGCCGTACAATGAGCAGTTCTTC
TRBJ1-5	13	few	NA	TRBV12-3/TRBV12-4	CASTPGHGQPQHF	TGTGCCAGCACCCCAGGGCATGGGCAGCCCCAGCATTTT
TRBJ1-1	14	many	NA	TRBV28	CATQAGGPNTEAFF	TGTGCCACCCAGGCTGGGGGGCCCAACACTGAAGCTTTCTTT
TRBJ2-4	14	many	NA	TRBV30	CAWSVGQGGNIQYF	TGTGCCTGGAGTGTGGGCCAGGGTGGAAACATTCAGTACTTC
TRBJ2-3	16	few	TRBD1	TRBV11-2	CASSLFEGASTDTQYF	TGTGCCAGCAGCTTATTTGAGGGGGCGAGCACAGATACGCAGTATTTT
TRBJ1-5	13	few	NA	TRBV12-3/TRBV12-4	CASTWGDNQPQHF	TGTGCCAGCACCTGGGGGGACAATCAGCCCCAGCATTTT
TRBJ1-5	13	many	NA	TRBV18	CASSRHKDQPQHF	TGTGCCAGCTCTAGACACAAGGATCAGCCCCAGCATTTT
TRBJ1-2	13	few	NA	TRBV6-1	CASSEARWAGYTF	TGTGCCAGCAGTGAAGCTCGCTGGGCTGGCTACACCTTC
TRBJ2-7	13	NA	NA	TRBV19	CASSIREGTEQYF	TGTGCCAGTAGTATTCGAGAGGGGACCGAGCAGTACTTC
TRBJ2-1	17	many	NA	TRBV7-9	CASSLVRAGGFYNEQFF	TGTGCCAGCAGCTTGGTTCGGGCCGGCGGATTCTACAATGAGCAGTTCTTC
TRBJ1-5	20	few	NA	TRBV7-8	CASSPIRLLHTDYSNQPQHF	TGTGCCAGCAGCCCGATACGCTTACTACACACGGATTATAGCAATCAGCCCCAGCATTTT
TRBJ2-3	15	many	NA	TRBV5-5	CASSPLVVVADTQYF	TGTGCCAGCAGCCCACTAGTCGTGGTGGCAGATACGCAGTATTTT
TRBJ1-6	15	NA	NA	TRBV20-1	CSAPYRVLNNSPLHF	TGCAGTGCTCCGTACAGGGTACTAAATAATTCACCCCTCCACTTT
TRBJ2-5	14	NA	TRBD1	TRBV30	CAWRMGQPQETQYF	TGTGCCTGGAGGATGGGACAGCCTCAAGAGACCCAGTACTTC
TRBJ2-1	15	many	TRBD2	TRBV5-1	CASSSGGGAYNEQFF	TGCGCCAGCTCATCTGGGGGGGGTGCCTACAATGAGCAGTTCTTC
TRBJ2-5	13	many	TRBD1	TRBV29-1	CSVAQGASETQYF	TGCAGCGTTGCACAGGGGGCGTCAGAGACCCAGTACTTC
TRBJ1-1	14	NA	TRBD1	TRBV5-4	CASRSGTGGSEAFF	TGTGCCAGCAGATCCGGGACAGGGGGCTCTGAAGCTTTCTTT
TRBJ1-3	15	NA	TRBD1	TRBV2	CASSDQGGSGNTIYF	TGTGCCAGCAGTGACCAGGGGGGATCCGGAAACACCATATATTTT
TRBJ2-2	12	many	NA	TRBV12-3/TRBV12-4	CASSLRTGELFF	TGTGCCAGCAGCCTAAGAACCGGGGAGCTGTTTTTT
TRBJ2-2	18	NA	NA	TRBV19	CASSMDLPGFTNTGELFF	TGTGCCAGTAGTATGGACCTACCCGGGTTTACGAACACCGGGGAGCTGTTTTTT
TRBJ2-5	13	few	NA	TRBV2	CASSEAGPETQYF	TGTGCCAGCAGTGAAGCGGGCCCAGAGACCCAGTACTTC
TRBJ2-5	14	NA	TRBD2	TRBV6-2/TRBV6-3	CASNQRLAGETQYF	TGTGCCAGCAATCAACGACTAGCCGGAGAGACCCAGTACTTC
TRBJ1-4	15	few	NA	TRBV6-2/TRBV6-3	CASRHNRDGPEKLFF	TGTGCCAGCAGACACAACCGGGACGGGCCCGAAAAACTGTTTTTT
TRBJ2-2	15	many	NA	TRBV7-2	CASSLNSVGTGELFF	TGTGCCAGCAGCCTTAATTCGGTCGGCACCGGGGAGCTGTTTTTT
TRBJ2-5	15	many	TRBD2	TRBV5-1	CASSVSGGTEETQYF	TGCGCCAGCAGTGTCAGCGGGGGGACTGAAGAGACCCAGTACTTC
TRBJ2-5	14	few	TRBD2	TRBV6-5	CASTPSGGQETQYF	TGTGCCAGCACCCCTAGCGGGGGCCAAGAGACCCAGTACTTC
TRBJ2-2	15	NA	NA	TRBV7-2	CASNRGGDDTGELFF	TGTGCCAGCAACCGAGGGGGGGATGACACCGGGGAGCTGTTTTTT
TRBJ1-6	14	NA	NA	TRBV5-4	CASSLAGTVGPLHF	TGTGCCAGCAGCTTGGCCGGGACCGTGGGGCCCCTCCACTTT
TRBJ2-5	12	few	NA	TRBV29-1	CSGSGVQETQYF	TGCAGCGGCTCAGGGGTTCAGGAGACCCAGTACTTC
TRBJ1-4	12	many	NA	TRBV7-9	CASSRGVEKLFF	TGTGCCAGCAGCAGAGGGGTCGAAAAACTGTTTTTT
TRBJ1-1	11	many	NA	TRBV12-3/TRBV12-4	CASSSYRAAFF	TGTGCCAGCAGTTCCTACAGGGCGGCTTTCTTT
TRBJ2-5	13	few	NA	TRBV29-1	CSALQLLGETQYF	TGCAGCGCATTACAGCTCCTAGGGGAGACCCAGTACTTC
TRBJ1-6	17	few	NA	TRBV3-1	CASSQDWGASYNSPLHF	TGTGCCAGCAGCCAAGATTGGGGGGCCAGCTATAATTCACCCCTCCACTTT